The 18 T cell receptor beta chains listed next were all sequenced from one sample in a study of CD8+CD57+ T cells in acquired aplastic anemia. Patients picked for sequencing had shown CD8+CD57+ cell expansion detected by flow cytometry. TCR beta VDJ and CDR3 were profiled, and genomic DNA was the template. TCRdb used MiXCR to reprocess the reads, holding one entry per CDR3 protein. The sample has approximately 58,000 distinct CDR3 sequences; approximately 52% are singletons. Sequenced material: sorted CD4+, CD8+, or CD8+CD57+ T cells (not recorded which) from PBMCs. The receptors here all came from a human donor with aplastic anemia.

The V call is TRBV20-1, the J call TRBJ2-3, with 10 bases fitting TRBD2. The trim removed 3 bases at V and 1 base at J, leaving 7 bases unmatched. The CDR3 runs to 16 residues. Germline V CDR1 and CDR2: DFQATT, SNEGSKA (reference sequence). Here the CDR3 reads CSASVVAGGGTDTQYF. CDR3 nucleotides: TGCAGTGCTAGTGTAGTAGCGGGGGGAGGCACAGATACGCAGTATTTT.

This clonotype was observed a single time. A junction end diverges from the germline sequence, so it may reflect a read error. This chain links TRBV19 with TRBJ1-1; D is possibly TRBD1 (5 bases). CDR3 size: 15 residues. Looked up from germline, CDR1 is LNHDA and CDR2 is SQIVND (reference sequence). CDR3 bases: TGTGCCCGTAGTATAGTATGGGGGGAAAACACTGAAGCTTTCTTT. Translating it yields CARSIVWGENTEAFF.

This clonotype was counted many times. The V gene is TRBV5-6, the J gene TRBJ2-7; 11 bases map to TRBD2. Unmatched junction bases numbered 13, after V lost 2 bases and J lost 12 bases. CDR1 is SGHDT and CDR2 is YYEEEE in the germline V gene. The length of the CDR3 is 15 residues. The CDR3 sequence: CASSFADGLAGDRYV. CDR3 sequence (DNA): TGTGCCAGCAGCTTTGCCGATGGACTAGCGGGTGATCGGTACGTC.

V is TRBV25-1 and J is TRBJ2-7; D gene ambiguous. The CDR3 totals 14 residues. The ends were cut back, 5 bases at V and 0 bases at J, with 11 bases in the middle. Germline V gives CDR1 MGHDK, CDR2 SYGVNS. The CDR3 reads CASSKVDGSYEQYF. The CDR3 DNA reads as TGTGCCAGCAGTAAGGTGGATGGCTCCTACGAGCAGTACTTC.

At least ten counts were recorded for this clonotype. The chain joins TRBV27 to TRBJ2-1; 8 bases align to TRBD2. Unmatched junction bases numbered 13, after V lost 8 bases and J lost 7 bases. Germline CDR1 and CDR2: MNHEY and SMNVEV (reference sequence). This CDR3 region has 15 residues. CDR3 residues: CASSLGSGAGNEQFF. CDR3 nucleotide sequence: TGTGCCAGCTCCCTGGGTAGCGGGGCCGGGAATGAGCAGTTCTTC.

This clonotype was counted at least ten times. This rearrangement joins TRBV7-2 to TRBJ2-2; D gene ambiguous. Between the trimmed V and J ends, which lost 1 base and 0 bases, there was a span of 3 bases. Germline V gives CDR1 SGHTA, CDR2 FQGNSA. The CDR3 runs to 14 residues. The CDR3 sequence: CASSLVTNTGELFF. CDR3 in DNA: TGTGCCAGCAGCTTAGTCACGAACACCGGGGAGCTGTTTTTT.

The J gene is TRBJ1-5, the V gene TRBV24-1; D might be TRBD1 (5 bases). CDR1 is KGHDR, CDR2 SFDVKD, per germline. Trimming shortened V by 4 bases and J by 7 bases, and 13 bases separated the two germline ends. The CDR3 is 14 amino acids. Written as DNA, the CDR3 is TGTGCCACCAGTGAGGGAGGGGACCAACAGCCCCAGCATTTT. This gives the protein CATSEGGDQQPQHF.

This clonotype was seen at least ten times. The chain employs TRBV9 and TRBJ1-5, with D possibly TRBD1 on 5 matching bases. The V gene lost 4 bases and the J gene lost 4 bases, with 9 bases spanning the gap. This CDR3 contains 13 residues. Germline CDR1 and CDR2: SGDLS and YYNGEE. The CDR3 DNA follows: TGTGCCAGCAGCCGGGGGGGGAATCAGCCCCAGCATTTT. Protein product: CASSRGGNQPQHF. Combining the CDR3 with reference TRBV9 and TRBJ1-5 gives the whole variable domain DSGVTQTPKHLITATGQRVTLRCSPRSGDLSVYWYQQSLDQGLQFLIQYYNGEERAKGNILERFSAQQFPDLHSELNLSSLELGDSALYFCASSRGGNQPQHFGDGTRLSIL.

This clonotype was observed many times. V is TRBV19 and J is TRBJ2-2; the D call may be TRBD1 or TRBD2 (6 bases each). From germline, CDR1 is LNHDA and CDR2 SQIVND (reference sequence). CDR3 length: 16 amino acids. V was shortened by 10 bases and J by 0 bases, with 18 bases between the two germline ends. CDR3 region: CATRQAGLSNTGELFF. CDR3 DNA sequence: TGTGCCACAAGACAGGCAGGACTATCGAACACCGGGGAGCTGTTTTTT.

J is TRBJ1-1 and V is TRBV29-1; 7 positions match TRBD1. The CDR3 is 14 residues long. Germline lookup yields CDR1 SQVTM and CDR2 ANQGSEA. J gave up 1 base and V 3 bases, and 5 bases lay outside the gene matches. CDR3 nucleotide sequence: TGCAGCGTTGAGGGACAGAATCCGAACACTGAAGCTTTCTTT. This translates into CSVEGQNPNTEAFF.

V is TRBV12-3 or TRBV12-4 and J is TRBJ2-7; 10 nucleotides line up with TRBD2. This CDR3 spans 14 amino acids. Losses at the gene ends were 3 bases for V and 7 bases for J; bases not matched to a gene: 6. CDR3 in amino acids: CASSFLAGVGEQYF. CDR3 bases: TGTGCCAGCAGTTTTCTAGCGGGAGTAGGTGAGCAGTACTTC.

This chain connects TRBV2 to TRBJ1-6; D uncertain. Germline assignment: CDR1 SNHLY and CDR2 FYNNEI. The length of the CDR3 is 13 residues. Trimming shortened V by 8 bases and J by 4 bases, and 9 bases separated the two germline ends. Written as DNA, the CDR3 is TGTGCCAGCGAGGGATCGTATAATTCACCCCTCCACTTT. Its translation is CASEGSYNSPLHF.

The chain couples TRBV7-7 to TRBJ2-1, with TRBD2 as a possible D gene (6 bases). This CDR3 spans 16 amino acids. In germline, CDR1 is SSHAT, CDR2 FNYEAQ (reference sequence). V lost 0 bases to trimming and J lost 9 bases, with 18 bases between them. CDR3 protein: CASSLAPTDVGGEQFF. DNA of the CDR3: TGTGCCAGCAGCTTAGCGCCAACAGACGTGGGGGGTGAGCAGTTCTTC.

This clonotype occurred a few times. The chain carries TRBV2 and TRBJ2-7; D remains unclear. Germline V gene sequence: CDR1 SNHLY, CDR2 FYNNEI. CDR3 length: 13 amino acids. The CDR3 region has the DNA TGTGCAGTAAGAGGTGGACCGGTCGGCGAGCAGTACGTC. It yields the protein CAVRGGPVGEQYV.

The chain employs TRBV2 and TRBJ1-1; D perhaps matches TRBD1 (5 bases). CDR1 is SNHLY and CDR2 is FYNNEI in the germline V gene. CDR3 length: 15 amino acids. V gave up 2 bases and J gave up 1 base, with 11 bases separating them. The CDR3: CASSEYLGQNTEAFF. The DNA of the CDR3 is TGTGCCAGCAGTGAATACCTAGGACAGAACACTGAAGCTTTCTTT.

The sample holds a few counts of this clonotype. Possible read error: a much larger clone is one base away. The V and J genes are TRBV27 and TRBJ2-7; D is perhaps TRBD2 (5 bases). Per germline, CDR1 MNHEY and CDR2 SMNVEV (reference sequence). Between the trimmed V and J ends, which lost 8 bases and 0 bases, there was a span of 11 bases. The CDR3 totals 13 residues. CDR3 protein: CASGPGSSYEQYV. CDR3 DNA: TGTGCCAGCGGCCCGGGGAGCTCCTACGAGCAGTACGTC.

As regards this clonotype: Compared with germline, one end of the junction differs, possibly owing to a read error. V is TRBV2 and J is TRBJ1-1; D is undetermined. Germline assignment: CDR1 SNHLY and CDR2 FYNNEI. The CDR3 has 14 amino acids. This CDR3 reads CAISVVKGDTEAFF. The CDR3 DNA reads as TGTGCCATCAGTGTGGTGAAGGGCGACACTGAAGCTTTCTTT.

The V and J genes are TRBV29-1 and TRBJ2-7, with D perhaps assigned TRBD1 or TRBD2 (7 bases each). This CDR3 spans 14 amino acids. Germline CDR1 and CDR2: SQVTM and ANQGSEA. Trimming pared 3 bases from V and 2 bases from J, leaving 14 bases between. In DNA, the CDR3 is TGCAGCGTTGACGACAGGGAGGGTCCCTACGAGCAGTACTTC. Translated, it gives CSVDDREGPYEQYF.